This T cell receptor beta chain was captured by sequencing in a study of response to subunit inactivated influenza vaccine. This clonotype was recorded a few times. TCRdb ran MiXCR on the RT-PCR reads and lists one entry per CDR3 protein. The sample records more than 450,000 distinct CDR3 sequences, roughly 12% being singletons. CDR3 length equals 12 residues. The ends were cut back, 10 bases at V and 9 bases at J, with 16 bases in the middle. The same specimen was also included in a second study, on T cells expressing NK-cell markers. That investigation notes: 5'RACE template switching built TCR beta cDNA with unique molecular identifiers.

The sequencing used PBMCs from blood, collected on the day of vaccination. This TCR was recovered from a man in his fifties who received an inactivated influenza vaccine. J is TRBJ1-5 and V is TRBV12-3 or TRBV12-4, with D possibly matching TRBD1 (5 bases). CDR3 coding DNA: TGTGCCACCAGCGGGACCATCTGGCCCCAGCATTTT. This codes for CATSGTIWPQHF.